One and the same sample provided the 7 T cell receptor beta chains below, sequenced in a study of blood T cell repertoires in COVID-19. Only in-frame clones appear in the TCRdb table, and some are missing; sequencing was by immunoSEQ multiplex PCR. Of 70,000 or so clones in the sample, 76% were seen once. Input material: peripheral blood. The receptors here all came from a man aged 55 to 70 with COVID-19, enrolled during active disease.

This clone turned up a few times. As DNA, the CDR3 is TGTGCCAGCAGCTCCTTAGCGGAATACAATGAGCAGTTCTTC. Translating it yields CASSSLAEYNEQFF. The chain is built from TRBV7-9 and TRBJ2-1, with a weak D call TRBD2 (6 bases). From germline, CDR1 is SEHNR and CDR2 FQNEAQ (reference sequence). The CDR3 extends over 14 amino acids. V was cut by 4 bases and J by 4 bases, with 11 bases left in between.

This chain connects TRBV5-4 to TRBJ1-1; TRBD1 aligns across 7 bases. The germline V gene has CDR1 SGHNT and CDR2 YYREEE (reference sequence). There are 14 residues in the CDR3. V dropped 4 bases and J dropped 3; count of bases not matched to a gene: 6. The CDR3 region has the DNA TGTGCCAGCAGCCTCGACAGGGTGGACACTGAAGCTTTCTTT. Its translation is CASSLDRVDTEAFF.

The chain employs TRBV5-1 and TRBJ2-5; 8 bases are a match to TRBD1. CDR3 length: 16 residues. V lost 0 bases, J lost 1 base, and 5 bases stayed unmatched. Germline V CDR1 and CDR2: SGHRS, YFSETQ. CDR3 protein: CASSLGGQASQETQYF. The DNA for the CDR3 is TGCGCCAGCAGCTTGGGGGGACAGGCTTCCCAAGAGACCCAGTACTTC. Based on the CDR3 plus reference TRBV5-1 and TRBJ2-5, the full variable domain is KAGVTQTPRYLIKTRGQQVTLSCSPISGHRSVSWYQQTPGQGLQFLFEYFSETQRNKGNFPGRFSGRQFSNSRSEMNVSTLELGDSALYLCASSLGGQASQETQYFGPGTRLLVL.

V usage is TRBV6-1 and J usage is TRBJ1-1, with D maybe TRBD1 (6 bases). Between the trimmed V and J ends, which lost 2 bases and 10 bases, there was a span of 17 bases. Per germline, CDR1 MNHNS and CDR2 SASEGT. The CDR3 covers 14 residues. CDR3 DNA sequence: TGTGCCAGCAGTGAACGGGGGGCAATGTTCGGAGCTTTCTTT. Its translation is CASSERGAMFGAFF.

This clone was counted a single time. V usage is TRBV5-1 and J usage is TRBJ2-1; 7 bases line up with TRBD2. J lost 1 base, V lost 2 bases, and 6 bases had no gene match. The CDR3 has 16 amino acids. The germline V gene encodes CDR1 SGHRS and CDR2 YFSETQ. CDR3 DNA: TGCGCCAGCAGCTTACTAGCAGCGGGATCCTACAATGAGCAGTTCTTC. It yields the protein CASSLLAAGSYNEQFF.

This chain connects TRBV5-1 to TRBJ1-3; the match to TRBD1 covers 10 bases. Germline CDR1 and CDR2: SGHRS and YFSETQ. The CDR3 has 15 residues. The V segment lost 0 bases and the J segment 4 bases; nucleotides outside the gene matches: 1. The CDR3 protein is CASSLGQGAGNTIYF. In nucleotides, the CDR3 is TGCGCCAGCAGCTTGGGACAGGGGGCAGGAAACACCATATATTTT.

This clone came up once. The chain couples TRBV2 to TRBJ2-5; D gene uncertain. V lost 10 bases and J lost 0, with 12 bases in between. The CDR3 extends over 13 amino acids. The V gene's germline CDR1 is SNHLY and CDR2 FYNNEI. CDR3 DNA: TGTGCCATCCGATTACAGTACCAAGAGACCCAGTACTTC. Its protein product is CAIRLQYQETQYF.